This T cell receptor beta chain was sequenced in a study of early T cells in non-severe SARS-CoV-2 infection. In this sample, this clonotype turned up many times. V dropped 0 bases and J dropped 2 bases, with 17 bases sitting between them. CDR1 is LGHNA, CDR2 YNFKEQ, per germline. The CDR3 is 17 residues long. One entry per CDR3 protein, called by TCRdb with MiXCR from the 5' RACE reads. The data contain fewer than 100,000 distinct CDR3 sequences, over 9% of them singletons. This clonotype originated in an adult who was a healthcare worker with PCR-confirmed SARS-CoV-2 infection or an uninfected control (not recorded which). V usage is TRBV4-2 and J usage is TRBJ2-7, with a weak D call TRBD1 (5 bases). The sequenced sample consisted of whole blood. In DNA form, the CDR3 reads TGTGCCAGCAGCCAAGATGACACAGGTTCTTCTACCTACGAGCAGTACTTC. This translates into CASSQDDTGSSTYEQYF.